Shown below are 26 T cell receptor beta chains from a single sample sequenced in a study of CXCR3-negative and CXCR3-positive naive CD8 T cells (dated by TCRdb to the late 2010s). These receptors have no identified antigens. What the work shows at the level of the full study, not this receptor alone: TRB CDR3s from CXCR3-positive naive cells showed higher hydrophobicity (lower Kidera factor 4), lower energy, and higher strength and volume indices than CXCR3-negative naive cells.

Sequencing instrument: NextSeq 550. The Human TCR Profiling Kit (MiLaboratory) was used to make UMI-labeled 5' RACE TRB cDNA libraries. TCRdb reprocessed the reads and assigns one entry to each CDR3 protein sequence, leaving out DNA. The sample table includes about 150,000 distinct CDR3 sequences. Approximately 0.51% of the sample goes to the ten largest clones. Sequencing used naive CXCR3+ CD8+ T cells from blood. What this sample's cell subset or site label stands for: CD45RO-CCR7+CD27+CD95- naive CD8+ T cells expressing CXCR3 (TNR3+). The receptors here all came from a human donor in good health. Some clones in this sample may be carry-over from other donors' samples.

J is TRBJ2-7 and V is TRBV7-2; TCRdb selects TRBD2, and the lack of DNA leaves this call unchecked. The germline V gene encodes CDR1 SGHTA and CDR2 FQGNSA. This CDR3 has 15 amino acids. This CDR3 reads CASSDRTSGTSEQYF. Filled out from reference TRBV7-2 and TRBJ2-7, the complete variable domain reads GAGVSQSPSNKVTEKGKDVELRCDPISGHTALYWYRQSLGQGLEFLIYFQGNSAPDKSGLPSDRFSAERTGGSVSTLTIQRTQQEDSAVYLCASSDRTSGTSEQYFGPGTRLTVT.

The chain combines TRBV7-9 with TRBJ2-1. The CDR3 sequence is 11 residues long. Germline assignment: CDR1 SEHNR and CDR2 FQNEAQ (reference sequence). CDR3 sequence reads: CASTLSGNEFF.

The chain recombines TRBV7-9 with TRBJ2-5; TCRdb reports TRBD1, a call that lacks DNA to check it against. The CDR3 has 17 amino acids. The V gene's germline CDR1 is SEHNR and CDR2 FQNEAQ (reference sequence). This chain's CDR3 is CASSLHWGRGTQETQYF.

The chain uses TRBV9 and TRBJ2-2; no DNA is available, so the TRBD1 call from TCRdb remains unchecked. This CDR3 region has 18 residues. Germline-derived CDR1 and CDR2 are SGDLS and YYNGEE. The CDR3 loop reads CASSVARGGQENTGELFF.

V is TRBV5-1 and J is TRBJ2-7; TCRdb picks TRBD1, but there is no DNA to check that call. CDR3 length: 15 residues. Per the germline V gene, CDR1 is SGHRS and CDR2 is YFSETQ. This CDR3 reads CASSSGQDGTYEQYF.

CDR3 protein: CASGIYSYEQYF. The chain joins TRBV12-3 or TRBV12-4 to TRBJ2-7. This CDR3 is built from 12 residues.

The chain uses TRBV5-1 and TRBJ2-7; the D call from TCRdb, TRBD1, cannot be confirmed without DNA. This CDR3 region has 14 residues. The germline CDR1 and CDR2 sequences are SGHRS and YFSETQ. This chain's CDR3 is CASSTGQGMSEQYF.

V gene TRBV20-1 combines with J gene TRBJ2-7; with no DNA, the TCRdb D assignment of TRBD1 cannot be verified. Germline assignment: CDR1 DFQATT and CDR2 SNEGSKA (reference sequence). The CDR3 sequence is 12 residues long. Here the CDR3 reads CSARGPGYEQYF.

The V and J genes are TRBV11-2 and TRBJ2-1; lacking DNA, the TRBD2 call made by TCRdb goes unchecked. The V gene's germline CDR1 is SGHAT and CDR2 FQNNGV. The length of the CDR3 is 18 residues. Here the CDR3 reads CATTQAAGGPGSYNEQFF.

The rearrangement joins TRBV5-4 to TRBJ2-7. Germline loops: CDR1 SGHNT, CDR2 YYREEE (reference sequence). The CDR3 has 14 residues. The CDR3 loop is CASSLRQDSYEQYF.

CDR3 sequence reads: CASSLSPNLNTEAFF. V gene TRBV18 combines with J gene TRBJ1-1; as DNA is missing, the TRBD1 call by TCRdb cannot be tested. This CDR3 comprises 15 residues. Per germline, CDR1 KGHSH and CDR2 LQKENI.

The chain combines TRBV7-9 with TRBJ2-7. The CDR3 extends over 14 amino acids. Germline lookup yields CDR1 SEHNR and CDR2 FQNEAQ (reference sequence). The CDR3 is CASSSAVLDYEQYF. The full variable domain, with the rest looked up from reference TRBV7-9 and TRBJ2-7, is DTGVSQNPRHKITKRGQNVTFRCDPISEHNRLYWYRQTLGQGPEFLTYFQNEAQLEKSRLLSDRFSAERPKGSFSTLEIQRTEQGDSAMYLCASSSAVLDYEQYFGPGTRLTVT.

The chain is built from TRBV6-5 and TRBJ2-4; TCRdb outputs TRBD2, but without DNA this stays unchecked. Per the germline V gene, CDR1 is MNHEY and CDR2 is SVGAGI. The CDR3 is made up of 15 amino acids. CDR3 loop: CASSPLTSGRAIQYF.

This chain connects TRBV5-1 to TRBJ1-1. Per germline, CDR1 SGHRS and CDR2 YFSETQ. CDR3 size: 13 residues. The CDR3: CASSLTLNTEAFF. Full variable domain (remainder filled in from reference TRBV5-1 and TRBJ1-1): KAGVTQTPRYLIKTRGQQVTLSCSPISGHRSVSWYQQTPGQGLQFLFEYFSETQRNKGNFPGRFSGRQFSNSRSEMNVSTLELGDSALYLCASSLTLNTEAFFGQGTRLTVV.

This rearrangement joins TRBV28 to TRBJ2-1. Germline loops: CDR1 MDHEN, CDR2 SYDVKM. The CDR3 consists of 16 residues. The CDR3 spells CASSLGLLTPYNEQFF.

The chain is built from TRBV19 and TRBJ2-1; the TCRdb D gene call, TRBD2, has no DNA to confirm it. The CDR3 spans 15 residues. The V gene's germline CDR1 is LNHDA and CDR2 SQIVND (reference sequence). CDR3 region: CATTETSNAYNEQFF.

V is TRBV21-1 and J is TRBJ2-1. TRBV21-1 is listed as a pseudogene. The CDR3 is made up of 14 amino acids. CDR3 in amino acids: CASSEKAMYNEQFF.

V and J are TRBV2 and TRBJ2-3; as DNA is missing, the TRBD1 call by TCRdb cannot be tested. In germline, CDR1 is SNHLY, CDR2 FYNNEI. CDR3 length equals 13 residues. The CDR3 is CAERGISPDTQYF.

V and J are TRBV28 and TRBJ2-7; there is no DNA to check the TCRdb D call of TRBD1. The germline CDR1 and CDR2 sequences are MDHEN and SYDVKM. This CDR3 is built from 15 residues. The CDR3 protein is CASSYRDRGLYEQYF.

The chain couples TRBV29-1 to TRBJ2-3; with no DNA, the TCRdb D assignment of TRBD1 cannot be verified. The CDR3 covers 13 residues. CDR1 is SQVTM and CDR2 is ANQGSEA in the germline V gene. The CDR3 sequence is CSVGHRVGDTQYF.

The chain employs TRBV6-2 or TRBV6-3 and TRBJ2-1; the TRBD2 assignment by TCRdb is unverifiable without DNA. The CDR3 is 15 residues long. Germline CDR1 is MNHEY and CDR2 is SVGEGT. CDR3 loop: CASTLTSGGADEQFF.

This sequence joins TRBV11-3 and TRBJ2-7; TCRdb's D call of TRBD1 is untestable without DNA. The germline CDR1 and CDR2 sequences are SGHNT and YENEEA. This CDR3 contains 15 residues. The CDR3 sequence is CASSSRDRGVGEQYF.

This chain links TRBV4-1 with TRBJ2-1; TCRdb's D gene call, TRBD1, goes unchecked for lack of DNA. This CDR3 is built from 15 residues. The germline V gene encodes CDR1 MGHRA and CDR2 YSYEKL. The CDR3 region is CASSSGTGNRNEQFF.

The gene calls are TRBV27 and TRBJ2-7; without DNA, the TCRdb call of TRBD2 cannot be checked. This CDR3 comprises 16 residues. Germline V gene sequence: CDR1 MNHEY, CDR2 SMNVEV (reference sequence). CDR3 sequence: CASSSGASGGSYEQYF.

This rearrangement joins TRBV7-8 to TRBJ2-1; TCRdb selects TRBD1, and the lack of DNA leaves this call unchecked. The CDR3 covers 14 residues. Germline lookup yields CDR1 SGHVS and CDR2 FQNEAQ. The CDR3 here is CASSYNRDGNEQFF.

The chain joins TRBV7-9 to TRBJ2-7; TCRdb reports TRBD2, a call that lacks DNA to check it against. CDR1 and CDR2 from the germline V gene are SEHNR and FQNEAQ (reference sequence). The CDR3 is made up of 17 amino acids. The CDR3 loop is CASSLGVRVLETYEQYF.